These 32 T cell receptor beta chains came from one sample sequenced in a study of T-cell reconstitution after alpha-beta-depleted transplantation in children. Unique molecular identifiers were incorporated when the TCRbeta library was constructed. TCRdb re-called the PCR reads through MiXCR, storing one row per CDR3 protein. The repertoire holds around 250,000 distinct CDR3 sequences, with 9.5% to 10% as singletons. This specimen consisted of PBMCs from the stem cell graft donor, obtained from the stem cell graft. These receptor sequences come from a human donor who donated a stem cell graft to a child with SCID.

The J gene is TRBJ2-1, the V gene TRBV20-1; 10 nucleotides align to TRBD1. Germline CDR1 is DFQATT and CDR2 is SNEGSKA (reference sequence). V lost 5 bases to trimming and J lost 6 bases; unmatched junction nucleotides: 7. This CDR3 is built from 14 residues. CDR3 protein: CSASPGQGINEQFF. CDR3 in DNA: TGCAGTGCTTCCCCGGGACAGGGGATCAATGAGCAGTTCTTC.

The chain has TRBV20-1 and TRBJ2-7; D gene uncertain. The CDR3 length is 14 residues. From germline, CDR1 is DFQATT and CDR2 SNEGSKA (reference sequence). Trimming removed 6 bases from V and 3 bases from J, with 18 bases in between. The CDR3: CSATDLSFNYEQYF. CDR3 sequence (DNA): TGCAGTGCAACTGACCTATCCTTCAACTACGAGCAGTACTTC.

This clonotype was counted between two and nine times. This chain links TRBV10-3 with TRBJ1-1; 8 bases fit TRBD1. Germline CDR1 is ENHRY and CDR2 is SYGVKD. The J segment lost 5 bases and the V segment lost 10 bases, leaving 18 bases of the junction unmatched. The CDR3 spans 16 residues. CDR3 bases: TGTGCCACCCGATTAGGGCAGGGGGCGTCAATAACTGAAGCTTTCTTT. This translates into CATRLGQGASITEAFF.

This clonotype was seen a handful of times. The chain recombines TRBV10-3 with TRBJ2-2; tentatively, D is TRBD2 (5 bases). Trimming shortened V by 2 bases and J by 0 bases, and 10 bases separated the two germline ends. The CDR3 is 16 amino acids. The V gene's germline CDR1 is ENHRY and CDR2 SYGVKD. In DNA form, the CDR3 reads TGTGCCATCAGTGAGATCGGGGTCACGAACACCGGGGAGCTGTTTTTT. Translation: CAISEIGVTNTGELFF.

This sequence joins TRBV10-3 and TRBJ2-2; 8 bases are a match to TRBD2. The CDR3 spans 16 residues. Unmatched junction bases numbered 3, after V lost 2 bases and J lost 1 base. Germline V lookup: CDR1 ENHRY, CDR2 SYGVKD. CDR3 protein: CAISEKLAENTGELFF. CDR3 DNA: TGTGCCATCAGTGAGAAACTAGCGGAGAACACCGGGGAGCTGTTTTTT.

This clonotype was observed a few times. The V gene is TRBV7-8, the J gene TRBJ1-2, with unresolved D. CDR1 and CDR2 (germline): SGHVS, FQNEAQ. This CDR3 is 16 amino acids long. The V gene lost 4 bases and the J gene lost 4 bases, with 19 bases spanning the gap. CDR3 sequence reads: CASSSPDLTGFYGYTF. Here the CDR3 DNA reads TGTGCCAGCAGCTCCCCGGACCTAACGGGGTTCTATGGCTACACCTTC.

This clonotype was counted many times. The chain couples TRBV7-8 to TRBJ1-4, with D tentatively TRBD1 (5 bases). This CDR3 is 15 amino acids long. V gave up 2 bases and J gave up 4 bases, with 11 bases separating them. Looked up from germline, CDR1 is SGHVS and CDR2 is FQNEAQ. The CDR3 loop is CASSLLGLSNEKLFF. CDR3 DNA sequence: TGTGCCAGCAGCTTACTGGGGCTTAGTAATGAAAAACTGTTTTTT.

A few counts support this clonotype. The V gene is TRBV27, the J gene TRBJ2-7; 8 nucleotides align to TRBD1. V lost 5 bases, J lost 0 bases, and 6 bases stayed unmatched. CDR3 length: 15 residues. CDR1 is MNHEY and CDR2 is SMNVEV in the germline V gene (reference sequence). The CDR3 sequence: CASSPGTGTSYEQYF. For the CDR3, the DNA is TGTGCCAGCAGTCCAGGGACAGGCACCTCCTACGAGCAGTACTTC.

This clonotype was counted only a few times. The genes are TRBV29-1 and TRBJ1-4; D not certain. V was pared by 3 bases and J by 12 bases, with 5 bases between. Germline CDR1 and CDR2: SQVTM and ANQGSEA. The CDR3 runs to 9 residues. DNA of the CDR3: TGCAGCGTTGATTACGAACTGTTTTTT. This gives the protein CSVDYELFF.

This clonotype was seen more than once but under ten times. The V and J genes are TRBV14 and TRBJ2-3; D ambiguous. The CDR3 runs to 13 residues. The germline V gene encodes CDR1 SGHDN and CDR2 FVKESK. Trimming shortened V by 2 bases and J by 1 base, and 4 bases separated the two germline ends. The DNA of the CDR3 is TGTGCCAGCAGCCAACAAGGCACAGATACGCAGTATTTT. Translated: CASSQQGTDTQYF.

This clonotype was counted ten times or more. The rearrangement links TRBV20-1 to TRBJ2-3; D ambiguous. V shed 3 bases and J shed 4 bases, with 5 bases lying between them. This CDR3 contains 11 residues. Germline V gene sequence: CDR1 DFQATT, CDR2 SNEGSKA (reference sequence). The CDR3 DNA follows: TGCAGTGCTAGGTGGTCAGATACGCAGTATTTT. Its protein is CSARWSDTQYF.

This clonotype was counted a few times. The CDR3 loop is CASSLLGVLQETQYF. CDR3 DNA sequence: TGTGCCAGCAGCTTATTGGGGGTACTACAAGAGACCCAGTACTTC. This chain joins TRBV11-2 and TRBJ2-5, with D possibly called TRBD1 or TRBD2 (5 bases each). This CDR3 spans 15 amino acids. Trimming shortened V by 2 bases and J by 2 bases, and 12 bases separated the two germline ends. The V gene's germline CDR1 is SGHAT and CDR2 FQNNGV.

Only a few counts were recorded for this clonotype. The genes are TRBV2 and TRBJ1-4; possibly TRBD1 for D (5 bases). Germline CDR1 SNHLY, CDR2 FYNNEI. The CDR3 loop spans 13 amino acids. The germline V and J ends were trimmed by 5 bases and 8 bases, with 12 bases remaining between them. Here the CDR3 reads CASSPAGHEKLFF. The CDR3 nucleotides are TGTGCCAGCAGTCCGGCAGGGCACGAAAAACTGTTTTTT.

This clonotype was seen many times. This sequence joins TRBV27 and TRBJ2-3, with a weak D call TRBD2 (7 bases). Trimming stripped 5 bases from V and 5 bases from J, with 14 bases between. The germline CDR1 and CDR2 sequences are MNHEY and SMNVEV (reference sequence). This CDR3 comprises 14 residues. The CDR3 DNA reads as TGTGCCAGCAGTGCGGGGGCTGGGGTAGATACGCAGTATTTT. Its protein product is CASSAGAGVDTQYF.

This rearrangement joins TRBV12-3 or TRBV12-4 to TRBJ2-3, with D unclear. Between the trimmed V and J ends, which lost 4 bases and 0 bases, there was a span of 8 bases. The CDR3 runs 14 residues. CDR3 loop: CASSSRWSTDTQYF. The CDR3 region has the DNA TGTGCCAGCAGTTCCCGTTGGAGCACAGATACGCAGTATTTT.

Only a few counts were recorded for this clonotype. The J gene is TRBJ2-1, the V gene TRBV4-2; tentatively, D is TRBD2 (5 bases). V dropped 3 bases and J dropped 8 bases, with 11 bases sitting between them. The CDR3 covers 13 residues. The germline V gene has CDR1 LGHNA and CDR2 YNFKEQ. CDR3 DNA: TGTGCCAGCAGCCAGTGGCCTAGCTATGAGCAGTTCTTC. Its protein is CASSQWPSYEQFF.

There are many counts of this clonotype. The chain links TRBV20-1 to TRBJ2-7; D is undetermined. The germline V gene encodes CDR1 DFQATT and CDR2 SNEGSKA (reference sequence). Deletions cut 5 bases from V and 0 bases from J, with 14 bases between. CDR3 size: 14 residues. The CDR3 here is CSAADLAISYEQYF. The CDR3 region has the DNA TGCAGTGCTGCTGACCTCGCCATCTCCTACGAGCAGTACTTC.

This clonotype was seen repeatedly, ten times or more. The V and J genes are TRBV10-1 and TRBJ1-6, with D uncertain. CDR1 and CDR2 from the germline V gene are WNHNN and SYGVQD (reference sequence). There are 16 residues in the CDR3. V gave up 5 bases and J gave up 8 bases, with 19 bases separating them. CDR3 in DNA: TGCGCCAGCAGTCCTACACAGAGGCAGAAGGATTCACCCCTCCACTTT. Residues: CASSPTQRQKDSPLHF.

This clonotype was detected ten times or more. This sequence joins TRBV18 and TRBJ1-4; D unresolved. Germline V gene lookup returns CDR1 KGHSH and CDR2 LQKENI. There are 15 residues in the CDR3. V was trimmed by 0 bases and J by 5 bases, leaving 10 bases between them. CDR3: CASSPPARVNEKLFF. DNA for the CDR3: TGTGCCAGCTCACCACCGGCCAGAGTAAATGAAAAACTGTTTTTT. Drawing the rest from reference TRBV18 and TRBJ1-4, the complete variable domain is NAGVMQNPRHLVRRRGQEARLRCSPMKGHSHVYWYRQLPEEGLKFMVYLQKENIIDESGMPKERFSAEFPKEGPSILRIQQVVRGDSAAYFCASSPPARVNEKLFFGSGTQLSVL.

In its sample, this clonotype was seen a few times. CDR3 protein: CASSPTGSNTGELFF. CDR3 DNA: TGTGCCAGCAGCCCGACGGGGTCGAACACCGGGGAGCTGTTTTTT. The chain couples TRBV14 to TRBJ2-2; D may be TRBD2 (5 bases). The CDR3 length is 15 residues. Trimming took 4 bases from V and 0 from J, leaving 9 bases between them. The V gene's germline CDR1 is SGHDN and CDR2 FVKESK.

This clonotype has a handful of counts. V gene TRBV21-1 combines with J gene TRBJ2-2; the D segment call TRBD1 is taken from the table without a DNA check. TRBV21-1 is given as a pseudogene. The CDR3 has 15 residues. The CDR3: CASRPTGANTGELFF. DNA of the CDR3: TGTGCCAGCAGGCCGACAGGGGCGAACACCGGGGAGCTGTTTTTT.

The CDR3 loop is CSARGTGEENTF. For the CDR3, the DNA is TGCAGTGCTAGAGGGACAGGGGAGGAGAACACCTTC. V gene TRBV20-1 combines with J gene TRBJ1-2, with 9 bases identical to TRBD1. The length of the CDR3 is 12 residues. The V gene's germline CDR1 is DFQATT and CDR2 SNEGSKA (reference sequence). Losses at the gene ends were 1 base for V and 12 bases for J; bases not matched to a gene: 6.

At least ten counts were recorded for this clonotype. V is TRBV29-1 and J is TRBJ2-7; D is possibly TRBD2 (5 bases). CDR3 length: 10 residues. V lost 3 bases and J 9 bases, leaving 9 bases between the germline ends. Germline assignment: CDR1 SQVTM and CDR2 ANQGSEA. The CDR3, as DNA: TGCAGCGTTGACGAGGGAGCGCAGTACTTC. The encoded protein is CSVDEGAQYF.

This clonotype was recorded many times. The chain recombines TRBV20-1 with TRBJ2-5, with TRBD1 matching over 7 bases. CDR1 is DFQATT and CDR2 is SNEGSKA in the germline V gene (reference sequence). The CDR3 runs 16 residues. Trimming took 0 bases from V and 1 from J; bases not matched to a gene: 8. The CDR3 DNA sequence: TGCAGTGCTAGAGATTTATTTAGGGACAGCCAAGAGACCCAGTACTTC. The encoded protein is CSARDLFRDSQETQYF.

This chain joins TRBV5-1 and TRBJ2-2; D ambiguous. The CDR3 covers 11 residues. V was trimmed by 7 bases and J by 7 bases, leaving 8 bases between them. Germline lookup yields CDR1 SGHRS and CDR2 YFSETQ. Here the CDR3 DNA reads TGCGCCAGCGGTCGCGGCGGGGAGCTGTTTTTT. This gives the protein CASGRGGELFF.

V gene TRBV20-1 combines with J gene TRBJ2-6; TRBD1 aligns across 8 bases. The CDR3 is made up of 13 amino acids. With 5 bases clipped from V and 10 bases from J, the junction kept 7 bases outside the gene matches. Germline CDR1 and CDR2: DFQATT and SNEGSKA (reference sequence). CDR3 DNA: TGCAGTGCTTCCGTGACAGGGGTAAACGTCCTGACTTTC. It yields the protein CSASVTGVNVLTF.

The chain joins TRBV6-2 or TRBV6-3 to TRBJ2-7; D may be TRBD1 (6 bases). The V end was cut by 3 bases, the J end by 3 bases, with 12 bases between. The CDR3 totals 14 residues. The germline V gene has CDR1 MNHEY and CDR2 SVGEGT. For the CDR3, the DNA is TGTGCCAGCAGTTATAACGGACAGATCTACGAGCAGTACTTC. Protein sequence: CASSYNGQIYEQYF.

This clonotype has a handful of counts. The CDR3 spells CASSFADEQYF. DNA for the CDR3: TGTGCCAGCAGTTTTGCCGACGAGCAGTACTTC. This chain joins TRBV12-3 or TRBV12-4 and TRBJ2-7; D remains unclear. V lost 3 bases and J lost 5, with 5 bases in between. CDR3 size: 11 residues.

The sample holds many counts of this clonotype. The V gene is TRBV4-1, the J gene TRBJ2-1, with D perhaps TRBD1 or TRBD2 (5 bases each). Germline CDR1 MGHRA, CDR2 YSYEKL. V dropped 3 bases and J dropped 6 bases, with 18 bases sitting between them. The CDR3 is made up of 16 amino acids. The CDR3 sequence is CASSQSFGAKINEQFF. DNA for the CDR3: TGCGCCAGCAGCCAGAGCTTCGGGGCTAAGATCAATGAGCAGTTCTTC.

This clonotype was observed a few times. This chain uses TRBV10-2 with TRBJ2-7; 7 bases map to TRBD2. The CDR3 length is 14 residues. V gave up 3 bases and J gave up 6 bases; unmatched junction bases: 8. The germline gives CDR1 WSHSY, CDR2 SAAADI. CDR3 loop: CASSETGGKGEQYF. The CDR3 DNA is TGCGCCAGCAGTGAAACCGGGGGGAAGGGCGAGCAGTACTTC.

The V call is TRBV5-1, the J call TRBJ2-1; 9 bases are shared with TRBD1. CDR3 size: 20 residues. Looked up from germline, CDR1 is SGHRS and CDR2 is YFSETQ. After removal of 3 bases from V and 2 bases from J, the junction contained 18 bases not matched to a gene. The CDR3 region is CASSSDRGSLRSVTYNEQFF. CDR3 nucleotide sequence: TGCGCCAGCAGCTCCGACAGGGGGTCGTTAAGGAGCGTCACCTACAATGAGCAGTTCTTC. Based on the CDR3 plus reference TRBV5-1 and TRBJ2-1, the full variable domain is KAGVTQTPRYLIKTRGQQVTLSCSPISGHRSVSWYQQTPGQGLQFLFEYFSETQRNKGNFPGRFSGRQFSNSRSEMNVSTLELGDSALYLCASSSDRGSLRSVTYNEQFFGPGTRLTVL.

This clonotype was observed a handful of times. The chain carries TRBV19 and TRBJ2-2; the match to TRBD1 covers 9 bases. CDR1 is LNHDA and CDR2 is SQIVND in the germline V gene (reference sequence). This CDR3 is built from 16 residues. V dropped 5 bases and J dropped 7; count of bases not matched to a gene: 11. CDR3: CASSHRDRVVGGELFF. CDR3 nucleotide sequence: TGTGCCAGTAGTCACCGGGACAGGGTCGTCGGCGGGGAGCTGTTTTTT.